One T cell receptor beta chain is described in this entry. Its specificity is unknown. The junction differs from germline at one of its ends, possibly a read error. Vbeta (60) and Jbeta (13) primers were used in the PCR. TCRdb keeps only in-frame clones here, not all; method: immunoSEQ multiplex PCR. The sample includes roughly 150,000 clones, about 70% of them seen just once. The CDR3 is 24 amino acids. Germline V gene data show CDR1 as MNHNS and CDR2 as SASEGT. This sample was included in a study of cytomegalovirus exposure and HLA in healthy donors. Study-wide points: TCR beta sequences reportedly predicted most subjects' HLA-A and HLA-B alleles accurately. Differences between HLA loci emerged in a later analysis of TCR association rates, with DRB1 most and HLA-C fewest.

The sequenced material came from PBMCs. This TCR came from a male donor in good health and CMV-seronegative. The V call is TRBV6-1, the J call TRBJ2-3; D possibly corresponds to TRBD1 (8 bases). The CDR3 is CASSEPRSWTGKEERGAKNSPRHF. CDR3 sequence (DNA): TGTGCCAGCAGTGAACCGAGGAGTTGGACAGGGAAGGAGGAGCGGGGCGCTAAGAATTCCCCCCGCCATTTT.